This T cell receptor (beta chain) was recovered during a study of cytomegalovirus exposure and HLA in healthy donors. V was trimmed by 4 bases and J by 0 bases, leaving 11 bases between them. The germline gives CDR1 SGHDT, CDR2 YYEEEE. The CDR3 is 14 residues long. This clone was observed a single time. Assay used: immunoSEQ multiplex PCR; TCRdb lists only in-frame clones, some missing. The sample has 120,000 or so clones; approximately 90% are singletons. This TCR was recovered from a young woman in good health and CMV-seronegative. Sequencing was done on a sample of PBMCs. The chain is built from TRBV5-6 and TRBJ2-7, with D unresolved. As DNA, the CDR3 is TGTGCCAGCAGCGAAACCTACGTCTCCTACGAGCAGTACTTC. Translating gives CASSETYVSYEQYF.